A selection of T cell receptor beta chains follows, all from one sample in a study of sequential checkpoint blockade in melanoma. Assay: immunoSEQ multiplex PCR; the TCRdb copy retains only in-frame clones and omits some. The sample holds roughly 9,300 clones, around 80% seen once. This specimen consisted of CD8+ T cells sorted from blood (inferred from file names), obtained from a patient given nivolumab and ipilimumab in sequence. The source of these receptors is a human donor with melanoma. Both conserved end residues are part of each CDR3. D genes are given only for firm matches. The size of a clone is reported for some rows only, either as once, few or many, or as a class for expanded clones.

TRBJ1-3 | TRBV4-3 | NA | TRBD1 | TGCGCCAGCAGCCAAGGGACAGGGTATGGAAACACCATATATTTT | CASSQGTGYGNTIYF
TRBJ1-4 | TRBV7-3 | NA | TRBD1 | TGTGCCAGCAGCGTATCAGGGGGCAAGGGTGAAAAACTGTTTTTT | CASSVSGGKGEKLFF
TRBJ2-7 | TRBV2 | NA | TRBD2 | TGTGCCAGCACGGGGGGAAGCTACGAGCAGTACTTC | CASTGGSYEQYF
TRBJ2-7 | TRBV30 | medium-sized | NA | TGTGCCTGGGGCCTCGGTATGAGGGTCCACGAGCAGTACTTC | CAWGLGMRVHEQYF
TRBJ1-2 | TRBV7-9 | few | NA | TGTGCCAGCAGCCAGGTGTCCAACTATGGCTACACCTTC | CASSQVSNYGYTF
TRBJ1-5 | TRBV19 | NA | NA | TGTGCCAGTAGTATCACAGGGCGGAACAATCAGCCCCAGCATTTT | CASSITGRNNQPQHF
TRBJ1-4 | TRBV19 | NA | TRBD1 | TGTGCCAGTAGTACCTGGACAGGGGTAAATGAAAAACTGTTTTTT | CASSTWTGVNEKLFF
TRBJ1-1 | TRBV7-2 | NA | NA | TGTGCCAGCAGCCCAGGTTATAACACTGAAGCTTTCTTT | CASSPGYNTEAFF
TRBJ1-1 | TRBV7-2 | NA | NA | TGTGCCAGCAGCCCCCCCTTCTACGGGATGAACACTGAAGCTTTCTTT | CASSPPFYGMNTEAFF
TRBJ1-2 | TRBV14 | NA | NA | TGTGCCAGCAGCCAGAGGCATACGGTCTATGGCTACACCTTC | CASSQRHTVYGYTF
TRBJ2-7 | TRBV19 | NA | TRBD1 | TGTGCCAGTAGTATAGGACAGGGCAGGGGCTACGAGCAGTACTTC | CASSIGQGRGYEQYF
TRBJ2-7 | TRBV2 | NA | TRBD1 | TGTGCCAGCAGTGAAGGGACAGGGGCCTTCTACGAGCAGTACTTC | CASSEGTGAFYEQYF
TRBJ2-7 | TRBV9 | NA | NA | TGTGCCAGCAGCGCGACAGATCTTCCCTACGAGCAGTACTTC | CASSATDLPYEQYF
TRBJ2-7 | TRBV4-3 | NA | NA | TGCGCCAGCAGCCAAGAGGGACATGTTAGCTCCTACGAGCAGTACTTC | CASSQEGHVSSYEQYF
TRBJ2-7 | TRBV18 | NA | TRBD2 | TGTGCCAGCTCACCACCCGGCGGGGGGAAACGCTACGAGCAGTACTTC | CASSPPGGGKRYEQYF
TRBJ1-6 | TRBV11-1 | NA | NA | TGTGCCAGCAGCTTAGTGACAGGCTCTTCACCCCTCCACTTT | CASSLVTGSSPLHF
TRBJ2-7 | TRBV4-3 | once | TRBD1 | TGCGCCAGCAGCCAAGGCCGGGGACAGGGGGCGAACGAGCAGTACTTC | CASSQGRGQGANEQYF
TRBJ1-5 | TRBV2 | once | NA | TGTGCGGTAGCAGGGAGCAATCAGCCCCAGCATTTT | CAVAGSNQPQHF
TRBJ2-3 | TRBV13 | NA | TRBD1 | TGTGCCAGCAGCACGCTACAGGGGGCGGAGACAGATACGCAGTATTTT | CASSTLQGAETDTQYF
TRBJ2-7 | TRBV11-2 | NA | NA | TGTGCCAGCAGCTTAAATGTCTATCGGGTTCTCGAGCAGTACTTC | CASSLNVYRVLEQYF
TRBJ1-1 | TRBV19 | NA | NA | TGTGCCAGTAGTTTAAGCGCGAACACTGAAGCTTTCTTT | CASSLSANTEAFF
TRBJ1-4 | TRBV9 | NA | TRBD1 | TGTGCCAGCAGCGCCCCAGGGGGCTTCGATGAAAAACTGTTTTTT | CASSAPGGFDEKLFF
TRBJ2-7 | TRBV27 | few | NA | TGTGCCAGCAGTCCTAAAACTAGTGCCTACGAGCAGTACTTC | CASSPKTSAYEQYF
TRBJ2-7 | TRBV29-1 | NA | TRBD2 | TGCAGCGTTGACCCACAAACCCTAGCGGGGGGGATTTACGAGCAGTACTTC | CSVDPQTLAGGIYEQYF
TRBJ1-2 | TRBV5-5 | NA | NA | TGTGCCAGCAGCTTCTCCCGGGACGGGGGGTCATGGCGTGGCTACACCTTC | CASSFSRDGGSWRGYTF
TRBJ1-2 | TRBV7-9 | NA | TRBD1 | TGTGCCAGCAGCGCAGTTCAGGGGGTAGGGCGGAACTATGGCTACACCTTC | CASSAVQGVGRNYGYTF
TRBJ2-2 | TRBV14 | NA | NA | TGTGCCAGCAGCCGACATTTGGTCGCAGGGGACACCGGGGAGCTGTTTTTT | CASSRHLVAGDTGELFF
TRBJ2-7 | TRBV7-2 | NA | NA | TGTGCCAGCAGCTTAGTACCCCGCGGGACAGCGAGCTCCTACGAGCAGTACTTC | CASSLVPRGTASSYEQYF
TRBJ1-5 | TRBV28 | NA | NA | TGTGCCAGGAAGACAGGTAGGTATAGCAATCAGCCCCAGCATTTT | CARKTGRYSNQPQHF
TRBJ1-5 | TRBV4-3 | NA | TRBD1 | TGCGCCAGCAGCCAAATACAGGGGATCAATCAGCCCCAGCATTTT | CASSQIQGINQPQHF
TRBJ2-7 | TRBV14 | NA | TRBD1 | TGTGCCAGCAGCTCGTGGACAGGATCCTCCTACGAGCAGTACTTC | CASSSWTGSSYEQYF
TRBJ1-1 | TRBV11-2 | once | TRBD1 | TGTGCCAGCAGCTCGGGACAGGCAAACACTGAAGCTTTCTTT | CASSSGQANTEAFF
TRBJ1-6 | TRBV25-1 | NA | NA | TGTGCCAGCAGAACACAGGGCGGGTCCCTTAATTCACCCCTCCACTTT | CASRTQGGSLNSPLHF
TRBJ2-7 | TRBV27 | NA | TRBD1 | TGTGCCAGCAGTTTATCGGCAGGGGGCACCTACGAGCAGTACTTC | CASSLSAGGTYEQYF
TRBJ1-2 | TRBV14 | NA | TRBD1 | TGTGCCAGCAGCTATTCGACAGGGGAACTCTATGGCTACACCTTC | CASSYSTGELYGYTF
TRBJ1-1 | TRBV27 | NA | NA | TGTGCCAGCAGCGAGAGGAAGAGGGTAAACACTGAAGCTTTCTTT | CASSERKRVNTEAFF
TRBJ2-7 | TRBV4-1 | NA | NA | TGCGCCAGCAGCCAAGTAGCGTACTACGAGCAGTACTTC | CASSQVAYYEQYF
TRBJ1-2 | TRBV5-4 | NA | TRBD1 | TGTGCCAGCACCTGGACAGGGGGCGCAGGTGGCTACACCTTC | CASTWTGGAGGYTF
TRBJ1-2 | TRBV9 | few | TRBD1 | TGTGCCAGCAGCGCGTATTGGACAGGGGGCGAAGGCTACACCTTC | CASSAYWTGGEGYTF
TRBJ2-7 | TRBV7-2 | few | NA | TGTGCCAGCAGCTTAGTCCGGGGCGAGCAGTACTTC | CASSLVRGEQYF
TRBJ2-6 | TRBV9 | NA | TRBD1 | TGTGCCAGCAGCGTAGGAGGGGGCACTGGGACCTCTGGGGCCAACGTCCTGACTTTC | CASSVGGGTGTSGANVLTF
TRBJ1-2 | TRBV29-1 | NA | NA | TGCAGCGTTGATAGTGAGGCGACCTATGGCTACACCTTC | CSVDSEATYGYTF
TRBJ2-7 | TRBV6-5 | NA | NA | TGTGCCAGCAGTTACAGTAGCTACGAGCAGTACTTC | CASSYSSYEQYF
TRBJ1-2 | TRBV4-2 | NA | TRBD1 | TGTGCCAGCAGCCGATTACAGGGGGACGATGGCTACACCTTC | CASSRLQGDDGYTF
TRBJ1-6 | TRBV28 | NA | TRBD1 | TGTGCCAGCCGGCGGGGACAGGGAAATTCACCCCTCCACTTT | CASRRGQGNSPLHF
TRBJ1-1 | TRBV6-6 | few | NA | TGTGCCAGCAGTTGGGGGCATGGGAACACTGAAGCTTTCTTT | CASSWGHGNTEAFF
TRBJ1-1 | TRBV29-1 | few | NA | TGCAGCGTTGGGTCAGGAACATTTAACACTGAAGCTTTCTTT | CSVGSGTFNTEAFF
TRBJ2-7 | TRBV4-3 | NA | NA | TGCGCCAGCAGCCAAAGCTTTGACTCCTACGAGCAGTACTTC | CASSQSFDSYEQYF
TRBJ2-7 | TRBV9 | once | TRBD2 | TGTGCCAGCAGCCCAACGGGGGCTAGCGGGGCCTACGAGCAGTACTTC | CASSPTGASGAYEQYF
TRBJ2-7 | TRBV6-5 | once | NA | TGTGCCAGCAGTGAACAGGGCGAGCAGTACTTC | CASSEQGEQYF
TRBJ2-7 | TRBV6-5 | NA | TRBD1 | TGTGCCAGCAGTCTTAACTGGCAGGGGGCAGGCGAGCAGTACTTC | CASSLNWQGAGEQYF
TRBJ2-7 | TRBV28 | once | TRBD2 | TGTGCCAGCAGTTTACCTCTCTTCCGGGAGGAAGACGAGCAGTACTTC | CASSLPLFREEDEQYF
TRBJ2-1 | TRBV19 | medium-sized | TRBD2 | TGTGCCAGTAGTATTGGGGCTAGCGGGGGGAATGAGCAGTTCTTC | CASSIGASGGNEQFF
TRBJ1-2 | TRBV4-3 | NA | NA | TGCGCCAGCAGCCAATTTGACCTGGCGGGCGGCTACACCTTC | CASSQFDLAGGYTF
TRBJ2-7 | TRBV19 | NA | TRBD1 | TGTGCCAGTAGTGAGATCCGGGACAGGGGGCGGGTCGGGGACGAGCAGTACTTC | CASSEIRDRGRVGDEQYF